A selection of T cell receptor beta chains follows, all from one sample in a study of cytomegalovirus exposure and HLA in healthy donors. This table comes from immunoSEQ multiplex PCR, and its TCRdb copy is limited to in-frame clones, with some not included. The repertoire holds about 120,000 clones, with approximately 78% as singletons. The sequenced sample was PBMCs. These receptors all stem from a middle-aged man in good health and CMV-seronegative. The CDR3 runs from the conserved cysteine through the conserved F or W. The D gene is left open where the match is weak. Clone size is stated in some rows and not others, as once, few, many or a class when expanded.

d_gene	v_gene	j_gene	abundance	CDR3nt	CDR3aa
.	TRBV11-2	TRBJ2-2	few	TGTGCCAGCAGGGGCTCAGGGAACACCGGGGAGCTGTTTTTT	CASRGSGNTGELFF
.	TRBV28	TRBJ1-3	.	TGTGCCAGCAGTTTAGGGCAGGGGTTCGGAAACACCATATATTTT	CASSLGQGFGNTIYF
TRBD1	TRBV27	TRBJ2-3	.	TGTGCCAGCAGTTTTTTGTGGACAGGGGGTAACACAGATACGCAGTATTTT	CASSFLWTGGNTDTQYF
.	TRBV4-3	TRBJ2-7	.	TGCGCCAGCAGCCAAGATCAGGGCTTGTCCTACGAGCAGTACTTC	CASSQDQGLSYEQYF
.	TRBV7-2	TRBJ2-6	.	TGTGCCAGCAGCTTATCCCGGGGGACCTCTGGGGCCAACGTCCTGACTTTC	CASSLSRGTSGANVLTF
.	TRBV2	TRBJ1-1	many	TGTGCCAGCAGTGAACAGGGTCCTGAAGCTTTCTTT	CASSEQGPEAFF
.	TRBV11-2	TRBJ2-2	few	TGTGCCAGCAGCTTAGATCATCAGGGGCCGAACACCGGGGAGCTGTTTTTT	CASSLDHQGPNTGELFF
.	TRBV10-3	TRBJ2-7	.	TGTGCCATCAGGACGGACACAACATTCTCCTACGAGCAGTACTTC	CAIRTDTTFSYEQYF
.	TRBV15	TRBJ1-6	few	TGTGCCACCAGCTCACGTGTTCGGGGGGATAATTCACCCCTCCACTTT	CATSSRVRGDNSPLHF
.	TRBV28	TRBJ2-3	.	TGTGCCAGCAGTTTGGCTAGCCGGGATACGCAGTATTTT	CASSLASRDTQYF
TRBD1	TRBV28	TRBJ1-5	few	TGTGCCAGCGGGGGGACAGGCAATAGCAATCAGCCCCAGCATTTT	CASGGTGNSNQPQHF
TRBD1	TRBV5-4	TRBJ1-2	.	TGTGCCAGCAGCTCCGACAGGGCGCTCACCTTC	CASSSDRALTF
TRBD1	TRBV6-5	TRBJ2-5	.	TGTGCCAGCACCCGAGGGGGGACAGGGGGCAAGACCCAGTACTTC	CASTRGGTGGKTQYF
.	TRBV5-6	TRBJ2-5	.	TGTGCCAGCAGCTTGGCCCGCGGACTGCAAGAGACCCAGTACTTC	CASSLARGLQETQYF
.	TRBV29-1	TRBJ1-1	.	TGCAGCGTCCAAACAGGGTCCCCCGGCGGAACTTTCTTT	CSVQTGSPGGTFF
.	TRBV27	TRBJ2-4	few	TGTGCCAGCAGGATTAATATGAGGTTCAAAAACATTCAGTACTTC	CASRINMRFKNIQYF
.	TRBV15	TRBJ2-3	.	TGTGCCACCAGCTCCGCGGGGGCCATGTGGGATACGCAGTATTTT	CATSSAGAMWDTQYF
.	TRBV7-5	TRBJ2-5	.	TGTGCCAGAAGCTTAGAGTGGGCGACAGGCTACTTC	CARSLEWATGYF
TRBD1	TRBV7-3	TRBJ2-3	.	TGTGCCAGCAGCTTAACGGAGCCGGGACAGGGGCCGTCAGATACGCAGTATTTT	CASSLTEPGQGPSDTQYF
.	TRBV7-9	TRBJ2-7	few	TGTGCCAGCAGCTTATGGGCCCGGGAGCAGTACTTC	CASSLWAREQYF
.	TRBV7-9	TRBJ2-7	.	TGTTCCAGCAGCCGCTCAACCCTATACGAGCAGTACTTC	CSSSRSTLYEQYF
TRBD1	TRBV9	TRBJ2-7	once	TGTGCCAGCAGTAAAAGTCCCGGGACAGGGACGAGGCCCTACGAGCAGTACTTC	CASSKSPGTGTRPYEQYF
.	TRBV5-4	TRBJ1-1	.	TGTGCCAGCAGCTTGGTGGGAGTTGGCACTGAAGCTTTCTTT	CASSLVGVGTEAFF
TRBD2	TRBV9	TRBJ2-7	.	TGTGCCAGCAGCCTGGCGGGTAGCGGGAGTCCATACGAGCAGTACTTC	CASSLAGSGSPYEQYF
.	TRBV28	TRBJ1-2	.	TGTGCCAGCAGTTTCCGGGTTAGTGGCTACACCTTC	CASSFRVSGYTF
TRBD2	TRBV10-3	TRBJ2-3	.	TGTGCCATCGAGAGTAGCGGGGGGCCCCCGGGGGACACAGATACGCAGTATTTT	CAIESSGGPPGDTDTQYF
TRBD1	TRBV7-2	TRBJ1-2	.	TGTGCCAGCAGCTTGGTGTACAGGGGGAGCGGCTACACCTTC	CASSLVYRGSGYTF
.	TRBV2	TRBJ2-5	.	TGTGCCAGCAATCGGTATCAAGAGACCCAGTACTTC	CASNRYQETQYF
TRBD1	TRBV11-2	TRBJ2-5	.	TGTGCCAGCAGCTCCGAACAACTACAGGGGCGAGAGACCCAGTACTTC	CASSSEQLQGRETQYF
.	TRBV30	TRBJ2-7	.	TGTGCCTGTGACAGGTCCTACGAGCAGTACTTC	CACDRSYEQYF
TRBD1	TRBV27	TRBJ2-3	few	TGTGCCAGCAGTTTGGACCAAGACAGGGGTACGCAGTATTTT	CASSLDQDRGTQYF
.	TRBV5-6	TRBJ1-5	few	TGTGCCAGCAGCTTGTTAGGGGGGGGCAATCAGCCCCAGCATTTT	CASSLLGGGNQPQHF
.	TRBV15	TRBJ1-1	.	TGTGCCACCAGCAGGCCCGGGGGGGCTGAAGCTTTCTTT	CATSRPGGAEAFF
.	TRBV5-1	TRBJ2-2	.	TGCGCCAGCAGCTTGGCGGGGGTGCGGAACACCGGGGAGCTGTTTTTT	CASSLAGVRNTGELFF
TRBD1	TRBV27	TRBJ1-4	.	TGTGCCAGCAGTTTATCCGGACAGGGTGACGAAAAACTGTTTTTT	CASSLSGQGDEKLFF
.	TRBV4-3	TRBJ1-2	.	TGCGCCAGCAGCCAAGAGAGGGGGAGCTATGGCTACACCTTC	CASSQERGSYGYTF
.	TRBV5-3	TRBJ2-5	once	TGTGCCAGAAGCTTGGCTTCGGATAGCGGACATCGCCAAGAGACCCAGTACTTC	CARSLASDSGHRQETQYF
TRBD1	TRBV28	TRBJ2-6	.	TGTGCCAGCAGGACAGGGGCTGCCGGGGCCAACGTCCTGACTTTC	CASRTGAAGANVLTF
.	TRBV20-1	TRBJ1-4	.	TGCAGTGCCCGAGTCCGTGAAAAACTGTTTTTT	CSARVREKLFF
TRBD1	TRBV4-2	TRBJ2-2	.	TGTGCCAGCAGCCAAGAATTCCGGACAGGGGCACTCAGCGGGGAGCTGTTTTTT	CASSQEFRTGALSGELFF